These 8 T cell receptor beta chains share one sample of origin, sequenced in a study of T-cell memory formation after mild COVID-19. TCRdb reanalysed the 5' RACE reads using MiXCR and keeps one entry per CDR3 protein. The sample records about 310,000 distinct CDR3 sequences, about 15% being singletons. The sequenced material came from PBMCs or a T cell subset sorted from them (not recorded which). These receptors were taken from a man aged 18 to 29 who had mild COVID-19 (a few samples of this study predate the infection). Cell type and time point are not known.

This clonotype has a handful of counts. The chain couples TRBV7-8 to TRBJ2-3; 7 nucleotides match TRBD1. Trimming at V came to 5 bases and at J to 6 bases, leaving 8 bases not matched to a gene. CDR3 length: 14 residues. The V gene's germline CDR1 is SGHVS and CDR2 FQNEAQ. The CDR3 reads CASSPLQGIDTQYF. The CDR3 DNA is TGTGCCAGCAGCCCGCTACAGGGGATCGATACGCAGTATTTT. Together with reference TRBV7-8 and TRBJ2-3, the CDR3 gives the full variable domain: GAGVSQSPRYKVAKRGQDVALRCDPISGHVSLFWYQQALGQGPEFLTYFQNEAQLDKSGLPSDRFFAERPEGSVSTLKIQRTQQEDSAVYLCASSPLQGIDTQYFGPGTRLTVL.

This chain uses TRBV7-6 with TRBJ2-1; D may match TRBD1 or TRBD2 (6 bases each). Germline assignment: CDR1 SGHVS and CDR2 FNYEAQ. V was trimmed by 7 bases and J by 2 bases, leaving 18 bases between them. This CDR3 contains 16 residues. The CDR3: CASTLVGGPTYNEQFF. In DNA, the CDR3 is TGTGCCAGCACCCTCGTTGGGGGGCCCACCTACAATGAGCAGTTCTTC.

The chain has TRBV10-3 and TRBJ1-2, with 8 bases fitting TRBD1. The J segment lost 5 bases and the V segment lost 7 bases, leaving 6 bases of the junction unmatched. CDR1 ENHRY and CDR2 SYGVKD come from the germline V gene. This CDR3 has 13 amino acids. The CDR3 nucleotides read TGTGCCATCACAGGACAGGGTTTATATGGCTACACCTTC. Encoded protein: CAITGQGLYGYTF.

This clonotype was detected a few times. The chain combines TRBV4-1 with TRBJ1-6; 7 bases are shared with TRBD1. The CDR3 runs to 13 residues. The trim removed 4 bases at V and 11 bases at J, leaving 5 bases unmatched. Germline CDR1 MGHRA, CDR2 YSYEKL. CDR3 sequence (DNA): TGCGCCAGCAGCCCGACAGGGTCAGCACCCCTCCACTTT. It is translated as CASSPTGSAPLHF.

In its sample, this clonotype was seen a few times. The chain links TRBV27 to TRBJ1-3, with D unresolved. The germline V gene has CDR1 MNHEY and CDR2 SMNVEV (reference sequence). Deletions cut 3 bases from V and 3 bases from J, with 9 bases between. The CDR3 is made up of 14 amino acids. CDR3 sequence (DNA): TGTGCCAGCAGTTTCAAGGGCATTGGAAACACCATATATTTT. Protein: CASSFKGIGNTIYF.

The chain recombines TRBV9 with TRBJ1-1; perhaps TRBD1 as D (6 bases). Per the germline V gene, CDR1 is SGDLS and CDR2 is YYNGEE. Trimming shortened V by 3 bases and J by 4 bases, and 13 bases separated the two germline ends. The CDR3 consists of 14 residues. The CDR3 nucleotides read TGTGCCAGCAGCGCTTACACAGGGCTCACTGAAGCTTTCTTT. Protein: CASSAYTGLTEAFF.

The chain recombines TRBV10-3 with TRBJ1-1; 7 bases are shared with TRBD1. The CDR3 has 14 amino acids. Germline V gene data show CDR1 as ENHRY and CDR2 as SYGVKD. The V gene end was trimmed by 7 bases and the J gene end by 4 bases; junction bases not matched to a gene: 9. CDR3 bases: TGTGCCATCACTAACAGGGGCCTTGGCACTGAAGCTTTCTTT. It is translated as CAITNRGLGTEAFF.

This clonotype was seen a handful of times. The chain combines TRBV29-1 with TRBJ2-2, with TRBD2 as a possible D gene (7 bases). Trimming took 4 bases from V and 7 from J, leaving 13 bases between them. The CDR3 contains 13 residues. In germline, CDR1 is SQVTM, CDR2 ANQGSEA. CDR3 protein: CSVVRGQVGELFF. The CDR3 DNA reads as TGCAGCGTTGTGCGGGGGCAAGTCGGGGAGCTGTTTTTT.